These T cell receptor beta chains were read from a single sample in a study of T cells in Graves' hyperthyroidism and ophthalmopathy. In TCRdb, the multiplex PCR reads were re-called with MiXCR into one record per CDR3 protein. Of around 600,000 distinct CDR3 sequences in the sample, 15% to 18% were seen once. Sample: blood. The receptor set was obtained from a woman aged 25 to 39 with Graves' hyperthyroidism. The CDR3 runs from the conserved cysteine through the conserved F or W. D genes are given only for firm matches. Rows give clone size only sometimes, using once, few, many, or a class for an expanded clone.

>-|-|TRBV29-1|TRBJ1-1
CSGGFTADSEAFF
TGCAGCGGTGGTTTCACGGCAGACAGTGAAGCTTTCTTT
>-|TRBD2|TRBV19|TRBJ2-1
CAVEGSGSSYNEQFF
TGTGCCGTTGAGGGAAGCGGGAGCTCCTACAATGAGCAGTTCTTC
>few|TRBD2|TRBV5-1|TRBJ2-3
CASSELLAGVGDTQYF
TGCGCCAGCAGCGAGTTACTAGCGGGAGTCGGAGATACGCAGTATTTT
>few|TRBD1|TRBV9|TRBJ2-1
CASSARQGRNVFNEQFF
TGTGCCAGCAGCGCCAGACAGGGGAGAAACGTGTTCAATGAGCAGTTCTTC
>-|-|TRBV20-1|TRBJ2-5
CSARVEGGGETQYF
TGCAGTGCTAGAGTGGAGGGCGGAGGGGAGACCCAGTACTTC
>-|-|TRBV11-2|TRBJ2-7
CASLGLTDSYEQYF
TGTGCCAGCTTAGGCCTGACAGATTCCTACGAGCAGTACTTC
>many|-|TRBV6-6|TRBJ2-3
CASSYSSRTDTQYF
TGTGCCAGCAGTTACTCTTCTCGCACAGATACGCAGTATTTT
>few|TRBD2|TRBV3-1|TRBJ2-1
CASSPSLAERFSYNEQFF
TGTGCCAGCAGCCCGTCACTAGCGGAGAGATTCTCCTACAATGAGCAGTTCTTC
>-|TRBD2|TRBV6-2/TRBV6-3|TRBJ2-3
CASRRGTSGNFDTQYF
TGTGCCAGCAGACGCGGGACTAGCGGGAATTTCGATACGCAGTATTTT
>many|-|TRBV28|TRBJ1-1
CASSLARLGDLGAFF
TGTGCCAGCAGTCTTGCTCGGTTAGGAGATCTTGGGGCTTTCTTT